One and the same sample provided the 29 T cell receptor beta chains below, sequenced in a study of blood T cell repertoires in COVID-19. Repertoires were generated with immunoSEQ multiplex PCR, while TCRdb's copy carries only in-frame clones and drops some. Counted here are 26,000 or so clones, 70% to 90% occurring once; the ten biggest clones make up less than 20%. Material: peripheral blood. Receptors originate from a human donor in a cohort sampled during active COVID-19.

This sequence joins TRBV6-2 or TRBV6-3 and TRBJ1-2, with 8 bases lining up with TRBD1. Germline-derived CDR1 and CDR2 are MNHEY and SVGEGT. V was pared by 3 bases and J by 6 bases, with 3 bases of the junction left unmatched. The CDR3 sequence is 13 residues long. CDR3 in amino acids: CASSYYRGNGYTF. DNA for the CDR3: TGTGCCAGCAGTTATTACAGGGGGAATGGCTACACCTTC.

V is TRBV4-2 and J is TRBJ1-2; D uncertain. This CDR3 spans 14 amino acids. Germline CDR1 LGHNA, CDR2 YNFKEQ. V was pared by 0 bases and J by 3 bases, with 8 bases between. The chain's CDR3 is CASSQDPTDYGYTF. DNA for the CDR3: TGTGCCAGCAGCCAAGATCCAACAGACTATGGCTACACCTTC.

CDR3 sequence reads: CASSLGTGPNEQYF. The CDR3 bases are TGTGCCAGCAGCCTGGGGACAGGACCTAACGAGCAGTACTTC. The J gene is TRBJ2-7, the V gene TRBV3-1 (or the pseudogene TRBV3-2); TRBD1 matches 8 bases. Germline CDR1 is LGHDT and CDR2 is YNNKEL (reference sequence). The CDR3 runs 14 residues. Germline trimming cut 4 bases from V and 5 bases from J; bases unmatched to any gene: 7.

The chain joins TRBV24-1 to TRBJ2-5, with D maybe TRBD2 (6 bases). V lost 6 bases, J lost 2 bases, and 9 bases lay in between. CDR1 and CDR2 (germline): KGHDR, SFDVKD. There are 13 residues in the CDR3. The CDR3 DNA is TGTGCCACCAGTCGGGGACTGCAAGAGACCCAGTACTTC. Protein product: CATSRGLQETQYF.

This sequence joins TRBV11-3 and TRBJ2-7; tentative D call: TRBD2 (6 bases). This CDR3 has 13 residues. Germline values: CDR1 SGHNT, CDR2 YENEEA. V lost 5 bases to trimming and J lost 2 bases, with 10 bases between them. The CDR3 DNA reads as TGTGCCAGCAGCATGGGGGAGGCCTACGAGCAGTACTTC. This codes for CASSMGEAYEQYF.

As DNA, the CDR3 is TGTGCCAGCAGCTTATCCTATAGCACAGATACGCAGTATTTT. It is translated as CASSLSYSTDTQYF. This chain connects TRBV11-2 to TRBJ2-3; D unclear. The CDR3 is 14 amino acids. Germline V gene sequence: CDR1 SGHAT, CDR2 FQNNGV. Deletions cut 2 bases from V and 0 bases from J, with 6 bases between.

V and J are TRBV11-2 and TRBJ2-1; 12 bases fit TRBD2. Losses at the gene ends were 4 bases for V and 0 bases for J; bases not matched to a gene: 4. The CDR3 runs to 17 residues. Germline CDR1 and CDR2: SGHAT and FQNNGV. In DNA form, the CDR3 reads TGTGCCAGCAGCTCTAGCGGGGGGGCCGGCTCCTACAATGAGCAGTTCTTC. Translated, it gives CASSSSGGAGSYNEQFF.

The chain employs TRBV7-9 and TRBJ2-2; perhaps TRBD2 as D (5 bases). Germline lookup yields CDR1 SEHNR and CDR2 FQNEAQ (reference sequence). The CDR3 length is 17 residues. The V end lost 5 bases, the J end lost 1 base, and 17 bases lay between the germline ends. The CDR3 here is CASSPPGRTLNTGELFF. In DNA, the CDR3 is TGTGCCAGCAGCCCCCCCGGACGGACTCTGAACACCGGGGAGCTGTTTTTT. Looking up the rest from reference TRBV7-9 and TRBJ2-2 gives the full variable domain: DTGVSQNPRHKITKRGQNVTFRCDPISEHNRLYWYRQTLGQGPEFLTYFQNEAQLEKSRLLSDRFSAERPKGSFSTLEIQRTEQGDSAMYLCASSPPGRTLNTGELFFGEGSRLTVL.

This sequence joins TRBV7-2 and TRBJ1-5, with a weak D call TRBD1 (5 bases). Trimming cost V 2 bases and J 2 bases, with 19 bases left between them. This CDR3 is 18 amino acids long. CDR1 and CDR2 from the germline V gene are SGHTA and FQGNSA. The CDR3 bases are TGTGCCAGCAGCTTATCTATTCGGGGGGGGTGGGGCAATCAGCCCCAGCATTTT. It codes for CASSLSIRGGWGNQPQHF.

The chain is built from TRBV4-2 and TRBJ2-5, with D possibly TRBD2 on 6 matching bases. The CDR3 runs 14 residues. Germline CDR1 LGHNA, CDR2 YNFKEQ. V lost 4 bases to trimming and J lost 3 bases, with 12 bases between them. The CDR3: CASSRLGQEETQYF. The CDR3 nucleotides are TGTGCCAGCAGCCGACTAGGGCAAGAAGAGACCCAGTACTTC.

V and J are TRBV28 and TRBJ2-2; D is uncertain. CDR3 length: 12 amino acids. Germline CDR1 and CDR2: MDHEN and SYDVKM. Trimming shortened V by 5 bases and J by 5 bases, and 6 bases separated the two germline ends. The CDR3 here is CASSPGTGELFF. The DNA for the CDR3 is TGTGCCAGCAGTCCGGGTACCGGGGAGCTGTTTTTT. Together with reference TRBV28 and TRBJ2-2, the CDR3 gives the full variable domain: DVKVTQSSRYLVKRTGEKVFLECVQDMDHENMFWYRQDPGLGLRLIYFSYDVKMKEKGDIPEGYSVSREKKERFSLILESASTNQTSMYLCASSPGTGELFFGEGSRLTVL.

The V gene is TRBV6-1, the J gene TRBJ2-3, with 9 nucleotides matching TRBD2. V was clipped by 0 bases and J by 4 bases; unmatched bases: 14. From germline, CDR1 is MNHNS and CDR2 SASEGT. The CDR3 consists of 19 residues. Here the CDR3 reads CASSEALLAGPIRADTQYF. The CDR3 nucleotides read TGTGCCAGCAGTGAAGCTCTTCTAGCGGGGCCTATTCGCGCAGATACGCAGTATTTT.

The rearrangement uses TRBV12-3 or TRBV12-4 and TRBJ2-1; D may be TRBD1 (6 bases). The CDR3 extends over 13 amino acids. Trimming cost V 11 bases and J 2 bases, with 13 bases left between them. DNA for the CDR3: TGTGCCGGATCTAAGGGGGCCTACAATGAGCAGTTCTTC. It translates to CAGSKGAYNEQFF.

The chain carries TRBV9 and TRBJ2-1, with D maybe TRBD2 (6 bases). The ends were cut back, 5 bases at V and 6 bases at J, with 30 bases in the middle. There are 19 residues in the CDR3. Germline CDR1 SGDLS, CDR2 YYNGEE. The CDR3 nucleotides are TGTGCCAGCAGACCCTGGGAGGTTGACCGGGCCCGACCCCGCAATGAGCAGTTCTTC. This gives the protein CASRPWEVDRARPRNEQFF.

This chain connects TRBV5-4 to TRBJ2-5; 11 nucleotides align to TRBD2. Germline lookup yields CDR1 SGHNT and CDR2 YYREEE (reference sequence). V lost 0 bases to trimming and J lost 4 bases; unmatched junction nucleotides: 11. The CDR3 extends over 18 amino acids. Here the CDR3 reads CASSLVGRSGGVGETQYF. The DNA for the CDR3 is TGTGCCAGCAGCTTGGTGGGTCGTAGCGGGGGGGTCGGAGAGACCCAGTACTTC.

By proportion, this clone is medium-sized (0.01 to 0.1%). The chain uses TRBV25-1 and TRBJ1-1; D possibly corresponds to TRBD1 (6 bases). Germline V lookup: CDR1 MGHDK, CDR2 SYGVNS. The V gene lost 6 bases and the J gene lost 2 bases, with 22 bases spanning the gap. The CDR3 length is 17 residues. CDR3 residues: CASRPATGRGSNTEAFF. The CDR3, as DNA: TGTGCCAGCAGACCCGCTACGGGCAGGGGCTCAAACACTGAAGCTTTCTTT.

V and J are TRBV2 and TRBJ2-5; no reliable D call. V lost 6 bases to trimming and J lost 0 bases, with 5 bases between them. Germline CDR1 is SNHLY and CDR2 is FYNNEI. This CDR3 has 12 amino acids. In DNA form, the CDR3 reads TGTGCCAGCAGGACAAACCAAGAGACCCAGTACTTC. Protein product: CASRTNQETQYF. The full variable domain, rest sourced from reference TRBV2 and TRBJ2-5, is EPEVTQTPSHQVTQMGQEVILRCVPISNHLYFYWYRQILGQKVEFLVSFYNNEISEKSEIFDDQFSVERPDGSNFTLKIRSTKLEDSAMYFCASRTNQETQYFGPGTRLLVL.

CDR3 nucleotide sequence: TGCGCCAGCAGCAGTCGACAGGATGATGGCTACACCTTC. Protein product: CASSSRQDDGYTF. The chain links TRBV5-1 to TRBJ1-2, with a possible D match to TRBD1 (6 bases). The CDR3 extends over 13 amino acids. Trimming took 4 bases from V and 6 from J, leaving 13 bases between them. From germline, CDR1 is SGHRS and CDR2 YFSETQ.

This chain links TRBV5-6 with TRBJ1-2; the D gene is possibly TRBD1 (5 bases). Germline V gene sequence: CDR1 SGHDT, CDR2 YYEEEE. The CDR3 consists of 15 residues. V was shortened by 0 bases and J by 5 bases, with 14 bases between the two germline ends. The CDR3: CASSLGVGGVYGYTF. In nucleotides, the CDR3 is TGTGCCAGCAGCTTGGGTGTGGGGGGAGTTTATGGCTACACCTTC.

CDR3 coding DNA: TGTGCCAGCAGTCGGGACAGCTTCTATGGCTACACCTTC. Translated: CASSRDSFYGYTF. The V and J genes are TRBV12-3 or TRBV12-4 and TRBJ1-2; 7 bases fit TRBD1. CDR3 length equals 13 residues. Trimming at V came to 5 bases and at J to 4 bases, leaving 4 bases not matched to a gene.

The V gene is TRBV5-1, the J gene TRBJ2-7, with 10 bases matching TRBD1. CDR3 size: 14 residues. Trimming at V came to 3 bases and at J to 3 bases, leaving 3 bases not matched to a gene. Germline V gene data show CDR1 as SGHRS and CDR2 as YFSETQ. As DNA, the CDR3 is TGCGCCAGCAGCTCTGACAGGGGGCTCTACGAGCAGTACTTC. Its translation is CASSSDRGLYEQYF.

The chain carries TRBV10-3 and TRBJ2-7, with TRBD1 matching over 7 bases. Looked up from germline, CDR1 is ENHRY and CDR2 is SYGVKD. The CDR3 spans 15 residues. The J segment lost 4 bases and the V segment lost 2 bases, leaving 8 bases of the junction unmatched. CDR3 in amino acids: CAISEPTGAKYEQYF. For the CDR3, the DNA is TGTGCCATCAGTGAGCCAACAGGGGCTAAGTACGAGCAGTACTTC.

The chain joins TRBV18 to TRBJ2-3; 11 bases are a match to TRBD2. Per the germline V gene, CDR1 is KGHSH and CDR2 is LQKENI. The V gene end was trimmed by 3 bases and the J gene end by 2 bases; junction bases not matched to a gene: 4. The CDR3 is made up of 16 amino acids. The CDR3 nucleotides are TGTGCCAGCTCACCGACTAGCGGGGACTTCACAGATACGCAGTATTTT. Translated, it gives CASSPTSGDFTDTQYF.

The rearrangement joins TRBV19 to TRBJ1-2, with D tentatively TRBD1 (6 bases). The CDR3 spans 12 residues. Germline V gives CDR1 LNHDA, CDR2 SQIVND (reference sequence). V was clipped by 7 bases and J by 6 bases, with 12 bases between them. CDR3 in DNA: TGTGCCAGTAAAACAGGGTTAAATGGCTACACCTTC. It translates to CASKTGLNGYTF.

This clone was counted a few times. The rearrangement joins TRBV5-6 to TRBJ2-2, with 9 positions matching TRBD2. The V gene end was trimmed by 0 bases and the J gene end by 3 bases; junction bases not matched to a gene: 6. The germline gives CDR1 SGHDT, CDR2 YYEEEE. This CDR3 has 17 residues. The chain's CDR3 is CASSLELAGLDTGELFF. The CDR3 nucleotides are TGTGCCAGCAGCTTGGAACTAGCGGGTCTAGACACCGGGGAGCTGTTTTTT. The entire variable domain, with the rest obtained from reference TRBV5-6 and TRBJ2-2, is as follows: DAGVTQSPTHLIKTRGQQVTLRCSPKSGHDTVSWYQQALGQGPQFIFQYYEEEERQRGNFPDRFSGHQFPNYSSELNVNALLLGDSALYLCASSLELAGLDTGELFFGEGSRLTVL.

There are a few counts of this clone. V is TRBV6-2 or TRBV6-3 and J is TRBJ2-3; D is unclear. Looked up from germline, CDR1 is MNHEY and CDR2 is SVGEGT. V lost 5 bases, J lost 1 base, and 10 bases lay in between. This CDR3 is 14 amino acids long. CDR3 protein: CASSILEGTDTQYF. In DNA form, the CDR3 reads TGTGCCAGCAGTATACTCGAGGGCACAGATACGCAGTATTTT.

This clone was found once. This chain joins TRBV27 and TRBJ2-7; the match to TRBD1 covers 7 bases. CDR1 and CDR2 from the germline V gene are MNHEY and SMNVEV (reference sequence). V shed 0 bases and J 4 bases; nucleotides not matched to a gene: 9. This CDR3 is 16 amino acids long. Written as DNA, the CDR3 is TGTGCCAGCAGTTTATCCTTCCGGACAGGCACGTACGAGCAGTACTTC. Amino acid sequence: CASSLSFRTGTYEQYF.

The gene calls are TRBV6-5 and TRBJ1-5; no clear D. This CDR3 has 13 residues. V was cut by 7 bases and J by 5 bases, with 12 bases left in between. Germline CDR1 is MNHEY and CDR2 is SVGAGI. As DNA, the CDR3 is TGTGCCAGCACTCTCACTCCCGATCAGCCCCAGCATTTT. This sequence encodes CASTLTPDQPQHF.

V and J are TRBV27 and TRBJ2-2; perhaps TRBD2 as D (5 bases). Trimming took off 6 bases at V and 6 bases at J, with 14 bases between the two ends. The CDR3 runs 14 residues. Germline V gene data show CDR1 as MNHEY and CDR2 as SMNVEV (reference sequence). The CDR3 here is CASRPGSSAGELFF. The CDR3 DNA reads as TGTGCCAGCAGACCGGGGTCGAGTGCCGGGGAGCTGTTTTTT.